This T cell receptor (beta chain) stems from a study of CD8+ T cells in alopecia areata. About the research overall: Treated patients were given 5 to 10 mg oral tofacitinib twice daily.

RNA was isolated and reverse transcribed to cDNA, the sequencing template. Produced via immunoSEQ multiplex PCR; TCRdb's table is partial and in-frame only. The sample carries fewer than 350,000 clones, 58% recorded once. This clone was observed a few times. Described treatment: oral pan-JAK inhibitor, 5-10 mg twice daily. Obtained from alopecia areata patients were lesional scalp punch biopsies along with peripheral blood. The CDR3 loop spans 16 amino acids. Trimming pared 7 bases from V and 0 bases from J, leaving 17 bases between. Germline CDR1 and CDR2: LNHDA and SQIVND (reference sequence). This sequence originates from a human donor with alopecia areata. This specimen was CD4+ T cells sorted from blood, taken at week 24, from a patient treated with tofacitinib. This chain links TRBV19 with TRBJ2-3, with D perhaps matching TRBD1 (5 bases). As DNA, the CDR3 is TGTGCCAGTACCAGGGCCCACGGTGCTAGCACAGATACGCAGTATTTT. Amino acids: CASTRAHGASTDTQYF.